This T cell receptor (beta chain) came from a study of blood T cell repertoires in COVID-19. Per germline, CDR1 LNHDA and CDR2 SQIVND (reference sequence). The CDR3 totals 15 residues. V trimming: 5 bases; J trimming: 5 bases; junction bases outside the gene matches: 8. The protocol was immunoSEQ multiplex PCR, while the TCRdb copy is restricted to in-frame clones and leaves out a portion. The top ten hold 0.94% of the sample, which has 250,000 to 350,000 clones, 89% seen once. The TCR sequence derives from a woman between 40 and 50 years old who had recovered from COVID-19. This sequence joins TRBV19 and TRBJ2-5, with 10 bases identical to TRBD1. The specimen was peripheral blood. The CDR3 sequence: CASSPGQGPGETQYF. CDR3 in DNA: TGTGCCAGTAGTCCGGGACAGGGGCCGGGGGAGACCCAGTACTTC.